This record concerns one T cell receptor beta chain sequence. Its cognate antigen is unknown. This entry comes from a study of chemoradiotherapy in HPV16-positive cancers. Across the study: Candidate HPV-specific clones and shared TCR motifs came from two HPV16-positive patients. Study results and limitations: Non-HPV-specific T cells did not expand in tumors during treatment, whereas candidate HPV-specific clones and E7-related motifs did.

Germline V gives CDR1 LNHNV, CDR2 YYDKDF (reference sequence). Trimming left V 1 base short and J 0 bases short, with 6 bases between. This CDR3 region has 14 residues. Repertoires were sampled repeatedly during chemoradiotherapy. This table comes from immunoSEQ multiplex PCR, and its TCRdb copy is limited to in-frame clones, with some not included. The repertoire includes approximately 50,000 clones, 90% of them detected once, and around 3.5% sits in the top ten. The starting material was blood, obtained from a patient who underwent chemoradiotherapy. This receptor was obtained from a human donor with HPV-associated anogenital cancer. V and J are TRBV15 and TRBJ1-1, with D tentatively TRBD1 (5 bases). The CDR3 spells CATSRGGMNTEAFF. The CDR3 bases are TGTGCCACCAGCAGAGGGGGCATGAACACTGAAGCTTTCTTT.